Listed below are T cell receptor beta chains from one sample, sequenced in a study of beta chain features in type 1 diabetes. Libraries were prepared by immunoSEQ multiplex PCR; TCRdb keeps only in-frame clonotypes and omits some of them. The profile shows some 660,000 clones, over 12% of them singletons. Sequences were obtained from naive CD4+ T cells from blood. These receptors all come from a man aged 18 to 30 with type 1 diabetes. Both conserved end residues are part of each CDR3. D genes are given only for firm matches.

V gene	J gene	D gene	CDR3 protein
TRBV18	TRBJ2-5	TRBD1	CASSVGQTQETQYF
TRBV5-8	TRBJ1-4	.	CASSLDRVYGREKLFF
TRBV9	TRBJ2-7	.	CASSVRLGGRDEQYF
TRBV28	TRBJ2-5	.	CASSSTMKTQYF
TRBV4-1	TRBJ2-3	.	CASSQEFVRTVRRTDTQYF
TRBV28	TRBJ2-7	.	CASSSQYEQYF
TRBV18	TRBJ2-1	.	CASSPATAEQFF
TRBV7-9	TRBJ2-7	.	CASSPNLSWREQYF
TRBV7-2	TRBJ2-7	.	CASSVAVGSYEQYF
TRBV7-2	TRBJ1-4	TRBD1	CASSPGRGQGDEKLFF
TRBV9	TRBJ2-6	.	CASSVGSGANVLTF
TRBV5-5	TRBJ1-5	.	CASSFRGNQPQHF
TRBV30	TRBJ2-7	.	CAWSAQITYEQYF
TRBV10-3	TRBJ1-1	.	CAISEAPVHTRVTEAFF
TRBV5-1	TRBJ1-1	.	CASSQDTNTEAFF
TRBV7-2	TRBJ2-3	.	CASRATYRADTQYF
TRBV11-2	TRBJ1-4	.	CASSVSAANEKLFF
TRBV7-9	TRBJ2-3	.	CASSPASRTSTDTQYF
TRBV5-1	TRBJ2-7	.	CASSLVSISYEQYF
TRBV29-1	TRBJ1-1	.	CSVTQNGYTEAFF
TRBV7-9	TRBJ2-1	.	CASSLEGSSYNEQFF
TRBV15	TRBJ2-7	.	CATSRLEGEQYF
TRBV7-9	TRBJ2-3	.	CASSLAAGNTQYF
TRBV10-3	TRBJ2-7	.	CAISESREFAYEQYF
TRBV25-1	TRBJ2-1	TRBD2	CASSVAGDNEQFF
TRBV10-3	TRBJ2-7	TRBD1	CAISELGQGPYEQYF
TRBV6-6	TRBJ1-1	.	CASTPLRGETEAFF
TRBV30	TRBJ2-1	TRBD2	CAWTLALSGVAFF
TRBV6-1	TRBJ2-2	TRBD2	CASSAQAGAGELFF
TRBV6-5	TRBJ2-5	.	CASSYGPVQQETQYF
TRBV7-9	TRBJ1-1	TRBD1	CASSSGQGDTEAFF
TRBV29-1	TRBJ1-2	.	CSVGGQYGYTF
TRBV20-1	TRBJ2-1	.	CSATRRDEQFF
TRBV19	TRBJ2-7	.	CASSSRDTGGGEQYF
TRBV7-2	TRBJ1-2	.	CASRSTGTVYGYTF
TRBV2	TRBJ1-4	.	CASSDGRANEKLFF
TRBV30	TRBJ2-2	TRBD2	CAWRGTSLGELFF
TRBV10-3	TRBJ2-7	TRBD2	CAISPGGLVREQYF
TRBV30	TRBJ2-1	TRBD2	CAWRVAGGNEQFF
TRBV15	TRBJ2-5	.	CATSRDQGTSETQYF
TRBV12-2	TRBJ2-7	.	CASRFGTGSCYEQYF
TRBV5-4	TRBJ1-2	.	CASSSPASGYTF
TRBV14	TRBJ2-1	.	CASSQDPPTSSSYNEQFF
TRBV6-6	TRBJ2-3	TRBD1	CASLGQGTDTQYF
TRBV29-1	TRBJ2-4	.	CSVGTESSGIQYF
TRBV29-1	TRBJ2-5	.	CSVKRSLQETQYF
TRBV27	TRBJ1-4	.	CASRLIDSPIEKLFF
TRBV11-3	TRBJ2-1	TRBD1	CASSRGQGTYNEQFF
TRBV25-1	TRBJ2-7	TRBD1	CASSTPGQGTYEQYF
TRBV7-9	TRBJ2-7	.	CASSPGTQGYEQYF
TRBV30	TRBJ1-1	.	CAWTVSRTEAFF
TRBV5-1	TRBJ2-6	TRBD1	CASSLEGTGGPGANVLTF
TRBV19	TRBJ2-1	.	CASSMTVSSYNEQFF
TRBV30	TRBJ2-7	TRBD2	CAWSERLAGNYEQYF
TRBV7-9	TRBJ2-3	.	CASSADTDTQYF
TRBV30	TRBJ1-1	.	CAWITSATEAFF
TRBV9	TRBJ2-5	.	CASSAAGRVWETQYF
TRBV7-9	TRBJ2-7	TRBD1	CASSFRDRDRGSYEQYF
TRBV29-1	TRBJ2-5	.	CSVDQETQYF
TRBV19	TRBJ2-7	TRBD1	CASSITGQHYEQYF